The text below deals with one T cell receptor (beta chain). In the original analysis: Amplification of reference gene primers was used by the study to estimate nucleated cell counts. TCRdb keeps only in-frame clones here, not all; method: immunoSEQ multiplex PCR. The V and J calls and clone size were taken over from that table, and D and trimming were inferred from the DNA. The repertoire holds 150,000 to 200,000 clones, with around 91% as singletons. The data were obtained in a study of blood T cell repertoires in COVID-19. Study in general: Collection of acute and convalescent COVID-19 samples took place in the United States, Italy and Spain. In each case, the material was cDNA or gDNA derived from T cells, B-cell-depleted T cells, or PBMCs.

Germline CDR1 is SNHLY and CDR2 is FYNNEI. V dropped 4 bases and J dropped 3 bases, with 8 bases sitting between them. This CDR3 comprises 13 residues. Specimen: peripheral blood. This sequence joins TRBV2 and TRBJ2-3, with D perhaps TRBD2 (6 bases). The receptor was derived from a man aged 50-60 years with acute or convalescent COVID-19. CDR3 nucleotide sequence: TGTGCCAGCAGTGTACGGGGGACAGATACGCAGTATTTT. Translation gives CASSVRGTDTQYF.